The source of this TCR beta chain is a study of cytomegalovirus exposure and HLA in healthy donors. Researchers ran the PCR with 60 Vbeta and 13 Jbeta primers. Only in-frame clones appear in the TCRdb table, and some are missing; sequencing was by immunoSEQ multiplex PCR. Of over 110,000 clones in the sample, about four fifths were seen once. This CDR3 is built from 14 residues. CDR1 is MNHEY, CDR2 SMNVEV, per germline (reference sequence). V dropped 0 bases and J dropped 9 bases, with 12 bases sitting between them. The gene calls are TRBV27 and TRBJ1-5; D is undetermined. Sequenced sample: PBMCs. The clonotype originates from a male donor in good health and CMV-seronegative. As DNA, the CDR3 is TGTGCCAGCAGTTTATCGACCCTAGGAGGGCCCCAGCATTTT. It is translated as CASSLSTLGGPQHF.